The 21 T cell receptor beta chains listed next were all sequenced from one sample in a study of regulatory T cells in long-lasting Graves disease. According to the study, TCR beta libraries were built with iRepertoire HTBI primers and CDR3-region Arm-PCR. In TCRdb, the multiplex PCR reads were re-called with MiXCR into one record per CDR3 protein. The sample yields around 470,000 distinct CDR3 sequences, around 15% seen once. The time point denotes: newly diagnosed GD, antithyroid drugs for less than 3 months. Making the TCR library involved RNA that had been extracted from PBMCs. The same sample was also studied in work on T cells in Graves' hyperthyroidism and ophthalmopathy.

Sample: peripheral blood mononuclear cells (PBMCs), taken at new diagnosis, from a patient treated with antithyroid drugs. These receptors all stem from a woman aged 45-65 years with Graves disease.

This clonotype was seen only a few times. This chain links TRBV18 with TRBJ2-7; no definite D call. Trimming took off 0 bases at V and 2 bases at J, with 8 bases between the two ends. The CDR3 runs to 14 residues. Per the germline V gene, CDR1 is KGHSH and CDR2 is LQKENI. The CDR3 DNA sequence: TGTGCCAGCTCACCACCAGGGATCCCCTACGAGCAGTACTTC. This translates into CASSPPGIPYEQYF. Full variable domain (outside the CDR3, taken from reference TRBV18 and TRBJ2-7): NAGVMQNPRHLVRRRGQEARLRCSPMKGHSHVYWYRQLPEEGLKFMVYLQKENIIDESGMPKERFSAEFPKEGPSILRIQQVVRGDSAAYFCASSPPGIPYEQYFGPGTRLTVT.

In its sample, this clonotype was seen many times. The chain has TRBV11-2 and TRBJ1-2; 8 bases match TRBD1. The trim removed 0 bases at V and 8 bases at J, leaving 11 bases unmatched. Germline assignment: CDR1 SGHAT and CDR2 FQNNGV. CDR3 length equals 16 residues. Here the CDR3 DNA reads TGTGCCAGCAGCTTAGATCTTCTGGGACAGGTCGACGGCTACACCTTC. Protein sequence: CASSLDLLGQVDGYTF.

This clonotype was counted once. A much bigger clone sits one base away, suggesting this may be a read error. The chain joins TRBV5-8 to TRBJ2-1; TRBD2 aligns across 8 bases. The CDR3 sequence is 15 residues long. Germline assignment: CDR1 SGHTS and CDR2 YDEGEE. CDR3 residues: CASPGSGSTQNGQFF. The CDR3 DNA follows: TGTGCCAGCCCTGGAAGCGGGAGTACTCAAAATGGGCAGTTCTTC. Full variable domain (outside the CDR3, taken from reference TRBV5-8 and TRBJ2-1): EAGVTQSPTHLIKTRGQQATLRCSPISGHTSVYWYQQALGLGLQFLLWYDEGEERNRGNFPPRFSGRQFPNYSSELNVNALELEDSALYLCASPGSGSTQNGQFFGPGTRLTVL.

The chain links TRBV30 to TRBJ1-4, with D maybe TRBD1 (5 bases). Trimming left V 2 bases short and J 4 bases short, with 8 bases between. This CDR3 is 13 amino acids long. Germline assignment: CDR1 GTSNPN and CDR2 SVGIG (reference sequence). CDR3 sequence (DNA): TGTGCCTGGAGTCTCAGGGTTAATGAAAAACTGTTTTTT. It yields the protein CAWSLRVNEKLFF.

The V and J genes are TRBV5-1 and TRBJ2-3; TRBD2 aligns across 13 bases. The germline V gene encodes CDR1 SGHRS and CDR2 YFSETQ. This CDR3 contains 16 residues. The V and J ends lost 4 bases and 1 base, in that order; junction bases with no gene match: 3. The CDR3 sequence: CASSQGTSGGTDTQYF. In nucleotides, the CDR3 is TGCGCCAGCAGCCAAGGGACTAGCGGGGGCACAGATACGCAGTATTTT.

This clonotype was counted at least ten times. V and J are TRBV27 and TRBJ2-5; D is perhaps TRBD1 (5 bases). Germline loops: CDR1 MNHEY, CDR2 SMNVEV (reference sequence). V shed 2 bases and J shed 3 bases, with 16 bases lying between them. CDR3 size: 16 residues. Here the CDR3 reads CASSLTRVSWEETQYF. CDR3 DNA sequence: TGTGCCAGCAGTTTAACCAGGGTATCGTGGGAAGAGACCCAGTACTTC.

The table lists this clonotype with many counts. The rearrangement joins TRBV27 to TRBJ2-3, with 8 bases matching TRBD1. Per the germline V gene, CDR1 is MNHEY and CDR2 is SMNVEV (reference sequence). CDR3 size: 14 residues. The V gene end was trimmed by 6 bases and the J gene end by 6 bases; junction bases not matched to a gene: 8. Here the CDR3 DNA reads TGTGCCAGCAGCATAGGCTACAGGGGGGATACGCAGTATTTT. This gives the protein CASSIGYRGDTQYF.

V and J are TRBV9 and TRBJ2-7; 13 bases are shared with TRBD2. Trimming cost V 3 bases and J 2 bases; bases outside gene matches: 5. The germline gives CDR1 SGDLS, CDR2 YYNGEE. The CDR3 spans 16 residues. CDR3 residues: CASSATSGRAAYEQYF. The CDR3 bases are TGTGCCAGCAGCGCAACTAGCGGGAGGGCGGCCTACGAGCAGTACTTC.

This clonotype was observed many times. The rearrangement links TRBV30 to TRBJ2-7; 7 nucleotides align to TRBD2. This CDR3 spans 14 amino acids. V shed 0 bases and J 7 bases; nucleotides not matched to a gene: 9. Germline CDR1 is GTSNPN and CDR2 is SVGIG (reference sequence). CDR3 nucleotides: TGTGCCTGGAGTGTGGAGCTGGCGGGGGTAGAGCAGTACTTC. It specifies CAWSVELAGVEQYF.

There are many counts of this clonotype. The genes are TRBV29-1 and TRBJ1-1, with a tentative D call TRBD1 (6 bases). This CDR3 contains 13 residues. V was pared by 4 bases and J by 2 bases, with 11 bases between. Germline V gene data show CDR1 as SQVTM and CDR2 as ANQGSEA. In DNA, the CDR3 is TGCAGCGTTGTTCGGGGGCTAAACACTGAAGCTTTCTTT. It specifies CSVVRGLNTEAFF.

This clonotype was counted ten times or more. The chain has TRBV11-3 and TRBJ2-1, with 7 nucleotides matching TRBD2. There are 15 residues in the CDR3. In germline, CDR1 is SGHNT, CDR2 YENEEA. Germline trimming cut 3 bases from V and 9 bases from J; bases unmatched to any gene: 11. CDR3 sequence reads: CASSFTGTTRTEQFF. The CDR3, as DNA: TGTGCCAGCAGCTTTACCGGGACTACCAGGACTGAGCAGTTCTTC.

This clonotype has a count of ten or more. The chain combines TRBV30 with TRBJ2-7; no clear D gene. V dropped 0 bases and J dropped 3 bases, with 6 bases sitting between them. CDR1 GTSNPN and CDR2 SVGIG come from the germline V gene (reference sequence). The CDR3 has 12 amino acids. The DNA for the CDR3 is TGTGCCTGGAGTGTTTTACACTACGAGCAGTACTTC. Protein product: CAWSVLHYEQYF.

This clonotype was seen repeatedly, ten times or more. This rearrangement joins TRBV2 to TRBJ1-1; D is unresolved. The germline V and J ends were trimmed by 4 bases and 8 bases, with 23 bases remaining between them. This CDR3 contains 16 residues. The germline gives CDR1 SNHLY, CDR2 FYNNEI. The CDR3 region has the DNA TGTGCCAGCAGTGTTCCTACACTCATAACTCGTCCCGAAGCTTTCTTT. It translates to CASSVPTLITRPEAFF.

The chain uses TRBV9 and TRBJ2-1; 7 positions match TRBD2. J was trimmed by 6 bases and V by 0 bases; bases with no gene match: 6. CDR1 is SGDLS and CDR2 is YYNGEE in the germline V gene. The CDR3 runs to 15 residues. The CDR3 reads CASSVGRERGNEQFF. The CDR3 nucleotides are TGTGCCAGCAGCGTAGGGCGGGAGCGAGGCAATGAGCAGTTCTTC.

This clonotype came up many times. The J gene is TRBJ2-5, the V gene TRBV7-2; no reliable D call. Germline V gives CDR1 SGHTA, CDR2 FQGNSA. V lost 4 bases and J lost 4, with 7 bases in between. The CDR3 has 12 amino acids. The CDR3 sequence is CASSSRRETQYF. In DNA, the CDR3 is TGTGCCAGCAGCTCTAGAAGAGAGACCCAGTACTTC.

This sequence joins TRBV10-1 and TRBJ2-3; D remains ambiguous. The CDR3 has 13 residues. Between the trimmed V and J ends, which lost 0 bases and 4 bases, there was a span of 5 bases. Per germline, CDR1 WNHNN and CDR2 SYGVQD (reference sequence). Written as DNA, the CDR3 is TGCGCCAGCAGTGAGTCTGGGGCAGATACGCAGTATTTT. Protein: CASSESGADTQYF.

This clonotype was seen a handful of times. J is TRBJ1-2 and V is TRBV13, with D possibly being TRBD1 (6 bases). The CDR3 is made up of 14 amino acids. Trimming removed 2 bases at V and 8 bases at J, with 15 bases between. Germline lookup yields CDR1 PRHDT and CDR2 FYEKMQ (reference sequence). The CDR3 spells CASSLLNRVGGYTF. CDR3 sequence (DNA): TGTGCCAGCAGCTTACTCAACAGGGTGGGGGGCTACACCTTC.

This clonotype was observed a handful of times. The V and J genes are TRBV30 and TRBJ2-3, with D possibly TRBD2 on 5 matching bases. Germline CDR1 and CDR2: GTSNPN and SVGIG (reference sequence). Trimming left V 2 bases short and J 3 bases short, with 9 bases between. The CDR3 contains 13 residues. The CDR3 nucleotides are TGTGCCTGGAGTCTGACGGGGACAGATACGCAGTATTTT. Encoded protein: CAWSLTGTDTQYF.

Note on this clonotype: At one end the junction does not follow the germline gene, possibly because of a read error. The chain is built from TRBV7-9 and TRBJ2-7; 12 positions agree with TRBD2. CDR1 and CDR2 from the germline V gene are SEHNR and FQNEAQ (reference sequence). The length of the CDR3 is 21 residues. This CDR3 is CASSLVGHYPGLAGSSYGQYF. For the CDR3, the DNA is TGTGCCAGCAGCTTAGTTGGCCACTACCCCGGACTAGCGGGAAGCTCCTACGGGCAGTACTTC.

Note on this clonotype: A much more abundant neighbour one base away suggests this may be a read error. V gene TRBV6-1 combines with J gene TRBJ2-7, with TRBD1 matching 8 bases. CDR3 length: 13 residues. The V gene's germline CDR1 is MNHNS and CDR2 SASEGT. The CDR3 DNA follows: TGTACCAGCGAGGACAGGGCTAAATACGAGCAGTACTTC. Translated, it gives CTSEDRAKYEQYF.

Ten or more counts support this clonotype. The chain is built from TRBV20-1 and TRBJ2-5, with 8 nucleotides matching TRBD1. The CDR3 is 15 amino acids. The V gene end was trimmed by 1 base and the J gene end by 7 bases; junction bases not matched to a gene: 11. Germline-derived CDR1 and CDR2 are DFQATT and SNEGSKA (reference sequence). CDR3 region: CSARADGTGKRTQYF. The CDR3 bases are TGCAGTGCTAGAGCTGACGGGACAGGAAAAAGGACCCAGTACTTC.